This TCR beta chain was captured by sequencing in a study of OX40 agonist ivuxolimab in advanced cancers. Clones were sequenced by immunoSEQ multiplex PCR, and TCRdb holds only the in-frame ones, with some missing. In the table there are some 46,000 clones, 89% of which are singletons. The CDR3 covers 14 residues. V gave up 3 bases and J gave up 2 bases, with 10 bases separating them. The germline CDR1 and CDR2 sequences are SGHDN and FVKESK. The sequence was obtained from an adult with an advanced solid tumor such as melanoma, head and neck, liver or kidney cancer. Specimen: CD4+ or CD8+ T cells sorted from blood, collected in a trial of the OX40 agonist ivuxolimab. V is TRBV14 and J is TRBJ2-5; D gene unclear. For the CDR3, the DNA is TGTGCCAGCAGCCAGCCTCACGGACAAGAGACCCAGTACTTC. Translating gives CASSQPHGQETQYF.